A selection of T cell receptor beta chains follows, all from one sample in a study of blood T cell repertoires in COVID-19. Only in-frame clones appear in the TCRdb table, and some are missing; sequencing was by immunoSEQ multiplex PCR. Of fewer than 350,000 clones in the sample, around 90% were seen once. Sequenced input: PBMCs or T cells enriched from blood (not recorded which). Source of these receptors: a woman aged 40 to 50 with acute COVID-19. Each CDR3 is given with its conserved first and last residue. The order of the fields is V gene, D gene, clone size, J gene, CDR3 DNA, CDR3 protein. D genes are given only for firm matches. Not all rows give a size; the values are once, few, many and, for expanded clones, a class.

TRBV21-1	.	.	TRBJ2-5	TGTGCCAGCAGCTGCCAAACGCCGGGGGAGACCCAGTACTTC	CASSCQTPGETQYF
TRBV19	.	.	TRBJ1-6	TGTGCCAGTAGTCCACCCAGGGGTCAGAATTCACCCCTCCACTTT	CASSPPRGQNSPLHF
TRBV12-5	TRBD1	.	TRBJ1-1	TGTGCTAGTGCCTGGGCAGGGGGGAACACTGAAGCTTTCTTT	CASAWAGGNTEAFF
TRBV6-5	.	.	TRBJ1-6	TGTGCCAGCAACGCTCAGGGGCGGAATTCACCCCTCCACTTT	CASNAQGRNSPLHF
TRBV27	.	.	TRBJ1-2	TGTGCCAGCAGTTTATCCCCGACAGGCTTGGCGGGCTACACCTTC	CASSLSPTGLAGYTF
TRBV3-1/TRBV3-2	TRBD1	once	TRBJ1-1	TGTGCCAGCAGCCAAGATAGGGACAGGGGGGGAACTGAAGCTTTCTTT	CASSQDRDRGGTEAFF
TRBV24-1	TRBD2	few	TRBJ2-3	TGTGCCACCAGTGATCCACTTTCCAGCGGGGGACGTACTAGCACAGATACGCAGTATTTT	CATSDPLSSGGRTSTDTQYF
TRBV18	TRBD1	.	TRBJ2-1	TGTGCCAGCTCGACGGACAGGAACAATGAGCAGTTCTTC	CASSTDRNNEQFF
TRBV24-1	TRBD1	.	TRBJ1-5	TGTGCCACCAGTGATCCGGGACAGGGGGCCGCTCAGCCCCAGCATTTT	CATSDPGQGAAQPQHF
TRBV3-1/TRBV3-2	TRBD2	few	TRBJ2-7	TGTGCCAGCAGCCACCCAAGTGGAGGGGGACTAGCGGGACGGAGCTCCTACGAGCAGTACTTC	CASSHPSGGGLAGRSSYEQYF
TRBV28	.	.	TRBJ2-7	TGTGCCAGCAATGGAGAGGGCTACGAGCAGTACTTC	CASNGEGYEQYF
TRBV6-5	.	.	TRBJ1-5	TGTGCCAGCAGTTACTCCGCGGGCAATCAGCCCCAGCATTTT	CASSYSAGNQPQHF
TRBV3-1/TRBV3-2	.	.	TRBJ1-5	TGTGCCAGCAGCCACCAGGGTAACAATCAGCCCCAGCATTTT	CASSHQGNNQPQHF
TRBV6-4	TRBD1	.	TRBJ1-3	TGTGCCAGCAGTGTAGGGACAGTGAATGGAAACACCATATATTTT	CASSVGTVNGNTIYF
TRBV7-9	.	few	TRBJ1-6	TGTGCCAGCAGCTTAGGAGTTTCACCCCTCCACTTT	CASSLGVSPLHF
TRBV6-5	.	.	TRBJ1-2	TGTGCCAGCAGCCAAGCGGGCAGCAACTATGGCTACACCTTC	CASSQAGSNYGYTF
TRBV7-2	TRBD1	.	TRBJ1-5	TGTGCCAGCAGCCCCCGACAGGGGACAAATCAGCCCCAGCATTTT	CASSPRQGTNQPQHF
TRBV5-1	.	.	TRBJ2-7	TGCGCCAGCAGCCCCGGGGGTAGCTCCTACGAGCAGTACTTC	CASSPGGSSYEQYF
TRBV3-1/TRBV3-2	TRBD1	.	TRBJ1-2	TGTGCCAGCAGCCCGACAGGGGGAGGGAACTATGGCTACACCTTC	CASSPTGGGNYGYTF
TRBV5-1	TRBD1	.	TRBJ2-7	TGCGCCAGCAGCTTCGGGGACAGTGGATACGAGCAGTACTTC	CASSFGDSGYEQYF
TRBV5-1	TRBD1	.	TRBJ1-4	TGCGCCAGCAGCTTGGGGGACAGGTTTAATGAAAAACTGTTTTTT	CASSLGDRFNEKLFF
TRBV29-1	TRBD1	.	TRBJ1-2	TGCAGCGCAGCCCGGGACAGAACTTATGGCTACACCTTC	CSAARDRTYGYTF
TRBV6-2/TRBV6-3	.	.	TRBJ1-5	TGTGCCAGCAGTTATGGGAGTGGGGATCAGCATTTT	CASSYGSGDQHF
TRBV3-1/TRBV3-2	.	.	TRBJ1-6	TGTGCCAGCAGCCAAGAAGGTAGGGGGAATTCACCCCTCCACTTT	CASSQEGRGNSPLHF
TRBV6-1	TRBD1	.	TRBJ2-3	TGTGCCAGCAGTGAAAGGGACAGAGTAACAGATACGCAGTATTTT	CASSERDRVTDTQYF
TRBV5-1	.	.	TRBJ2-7	TGCGCCAGCAGCTCCGGACAGACCCTAAGGGCCTACGAGCAGTACTTC	CASSSGQTLRAYEQYF
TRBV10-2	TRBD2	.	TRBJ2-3	TGCGCCAGCAGTGAGTCAGGGAGGGGCACAGATACGCAGTATTTT	CASSESGRGTDTQYF
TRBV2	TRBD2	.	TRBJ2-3	TGTGCCAGCAGGCCTTCACGAGGGCCTAGCGGGGGAGGGACGCAGTATTTT	CASRPSRGPSGGGTQYF
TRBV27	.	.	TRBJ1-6	TGTGCCAGCAGTTTCTTGACTACTCCTAATTCACCCCTCCACTTT	CASSFLTTPNSPLHF
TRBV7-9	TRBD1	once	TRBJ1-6	TGTGCCAGCAGCCCATCCGCGGGACAGAATTCACCCCTCCACTTT	CASSPSAGQNSPLHF
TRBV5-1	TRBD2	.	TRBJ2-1	TGCGCCAGCAGAGAAATGGGAGGGTCCTACAATGAGCAGTTCTTC	CASREMGGSYNEQFF
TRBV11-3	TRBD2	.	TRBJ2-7	TGTGCCAGCAGCCAGCGGAGGGGGCGGGAGGGATACGAGCAGTACTTC	CASSQRRGREGYEQYF
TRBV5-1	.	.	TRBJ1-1	TGCGCCAGCAGCTCCCTACCTTCCACAGGACTGAACACTGAAGCTTTCTTT	CASSSLPSTGLNTEAFF
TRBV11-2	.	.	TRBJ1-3	TGTGCCAGCAGTCATACACAGGTTAACTCTGGAAACACCATATATTTT	CASSHTQVNSGNTIYF
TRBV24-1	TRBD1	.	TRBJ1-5	TGTGCCACCAGTGACCTCGACAGGGAACAGCCCCAGCATTTT	CATSDLDREQPQHF
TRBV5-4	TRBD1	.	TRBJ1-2	TGTGCCAGCAGCACGGACAGGGGGCGTTTTGGCTACACCTTC	CASSTDRGRFGYTF
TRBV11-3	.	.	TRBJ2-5	TGTGCCAGCAGCTTTGGGGAGATGGGCCAAGAGACCCAGTACTTC	CASSFGEMGQETQYF
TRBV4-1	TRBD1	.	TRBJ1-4	TGCGCCAGCAGCCAGACTCCGGGACAGGGAAATGAAAAACTGTTTTTT	CASSQTPGQGNEKLFF
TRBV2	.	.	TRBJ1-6	TGTGCCAGCAGTGGGAGGTGGGGGGGCGGCCTGAGGAATTCACCCCTCCACTTT	CASSGRWGGGLRNSPLHF
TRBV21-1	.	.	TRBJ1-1	TGTGCCAGCAGCAAAGACAGGGGGCACACTGAAGCTTTCTTT	CASSKDRGHTEAFF
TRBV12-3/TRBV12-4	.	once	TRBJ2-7	TGTGCCAGCAGCTCACTGGTCGGGGGTTTGCAGTACTTC	CASSSLVGGLQYF
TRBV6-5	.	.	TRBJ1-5	TGTGCCAGCTCACAGGGTGGCAGGCAGCCCCAGCATTTT	CASSQGGRQPQHF